Presented here are 8 T cell receptor beta chains from one specimen sequenced in a study of technical replicates of blood from a few donors. Assay used: immunoSEQ multiplex PCR; TCRdb lists only in-frame clones, some missing. The table lists about 44,000 clones, about 96% of them singletons. The specimen was T cells isolated from PBMCs. The receptor source for this set is a human donor in good health.

This clone was observed once. The chain uses TRBV11-2 and TRBJ2-1; 13 nucleotides match TRBD2. Germline V gene lookup returns CDR1 SGHAT and CDR2 FQNNGV. CDR3 length: 15 amino acids. Unmatched junction bases numbered 7, after V lost 6 bases and J lost 8 bases. CDR3 nucleotides: TGTGCCAGCAGACTAGCGGGAGGGCTTGGGGATGAGCAGTTCTTC. It is translated as CASRLAGGLGDEQFF. The variable domain in full, completed from reference TRBV11-2 and TRBJ2-1, reads EAGVAQSPRYKIIEKRQSVAFWCNPISGHATLYWYQQILGQGPKLLIQFQNNGVVDDSQLPKDRFSAERLKGVDSTLKIQPAKLEDSAVYLCASRLAGGLGDEQFFGPGTRLTVL.

V and J are TRBV6-1 and TRBJ2-1, with TRBD1 identical over 10 bases. Looked up from germline, CDR1 is MNHNS and CDR2 is SASEGT. This CDR3 has 15 amino acids. The J segment lost 6 bases and the V segment lost 6 bases, leaving 8 bases of the junction unmatched. Written as DNA, the CDR3 is TGTGCCAGCAGGTACGGGACAGGGGTCGGCAATGAGCAGTTCTTC. It encodes CASRYGTGVGNEQFF.

This rearrangement joins TRBV29-1 to TRBJ2-7; 11 bases agree with TRBD1. The CDR3 contains 13 residues. Germline V CDR1 and CDR2: SQVTM, ANQGSEA. Trimming cost V 8 bases and J 1 base; bases outside gene matches: 4. CDR3 coding DNA: TGCAGCCTATGGGACAGGGGGTCCTACGAGCAGTACTTC. This encodes CSLWDRGSYEQYF.

The chain employs TRBV28 and TRBJ2-2; 8 bases map to TRBD1. J was trimmed by 1 base and V by 6 bases; bases with no gene match: 4. This CDR3 region has 15 residues. From germline, CDR1 is MDHEN and CDR2 SYDVKM. The CDR3 DNA follows: TGTGCCAGCAGCCCCGGGACAGGGAACACCGGGGAGCTGTTTTTT. Translation gives CASSPGTGNTGELFF.

The rearrangement links TRBV9 to TRBJ2-7, with D perhaps TRBD1 (5 bases). This CDR3 is 16 amino acids long. Per the germline V gene, CDR1 is SGDLS and CDR2 is YYNGEE. With 0 bases removed from V and 2 bases from J, the gap between germline ends came to 15 bases. The CDR3 loop reads CASSVAGAPATYEQYF. CDR3 nucleotides: TGTGCCAGCAGCGTAGCTGGGGCCCCAGCAACCTACGAGCAGTACTTC.

This sequence joins TRBV2 and TRBJ2-3; a weak D match, TRBD2 (5 bases). Germline CDR1 is SNHLY and CDR2 is FYNNEI. The CDR3 runs to 13 residues. Deletions cut 6 bases from V and 9 bases from J, with 16 bases between. CDR3 in DNA: TGTGCCAGCAGCCCCGGGGTCCTGAAAACGCAGTATTTT. This encodes CASSPGVLKTQYF.

The sample holds a few counts of this clone. The chain has TRBV5-1 and TRBJ2-7; TRBD2 matches 12 bases. Germline V gives CDR1 SGHRS, CDR2 YFSETQ. CDR3 length: 15 amino acids. Trimming at V came to 4 bases and at J to 5 bases, leaving 7 bases not matched to a gene. CDR3 DNA sequence: TGCGCCAGCAGCACTAGCGGGAGGAGTACAAACGAGCAGTACTTC. Its protein product is CASSTSGRSTNEQYF. Together with reference TRBV5-1 and TRBJ2-7, the CDR3 gives the full variable domain: KAGVTQTPRYLIKTRGQQVTLSCSPISGHRSVSWYQQTPGQGLQFLFEYFSETQRNKGNFPGRFSGRQFSNSRSEMNVSTLELGDSALYLCASSTSGRSTNEQYFGPGTRLTVT.

This clone has a single count. The rearrangement links TRBV27 to TRBJ2-7; 10 positions match TRBD1. The germline V gene has CDR1 MNHEY and CDR2 SMNVEV (reference sequence). The J segment lost 5 bases and the V segment lost 7 bases, leaving 11 bases of the junction unmatched. This CDR3 spans 15 amino acids. The CDR3 sequence is CASTYLTGGTNEQYF. As DNA, the CDR3 is TGTGCCAGCACTTACCTGACAGGGGGCACGAACGAGCAGTACTTC.